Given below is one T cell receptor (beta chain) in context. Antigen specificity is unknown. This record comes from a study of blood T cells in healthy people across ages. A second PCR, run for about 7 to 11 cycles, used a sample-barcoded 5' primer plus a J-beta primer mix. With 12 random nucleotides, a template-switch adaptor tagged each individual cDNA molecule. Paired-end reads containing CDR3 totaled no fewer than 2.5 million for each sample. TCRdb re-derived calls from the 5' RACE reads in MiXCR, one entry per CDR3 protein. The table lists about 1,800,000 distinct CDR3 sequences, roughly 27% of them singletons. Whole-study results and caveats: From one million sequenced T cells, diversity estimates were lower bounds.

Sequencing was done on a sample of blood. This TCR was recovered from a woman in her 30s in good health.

The DNA for the CDR3 is TGCAGTGCTAGGGAGGGTAGCACTGAAGCTTTCTTT. Its translation: CSAREGSTEAFF. The gene calls are TRBV20-1 and TRBJ1-1; D remains ambiguous. The ends were cut back, 3 bases at V and 4 bases at J, with 9 bases in the middle. The CDR3 is 12 amino acids. Per germline, CDR1 DFQATT and CDR2 SNEGSKA (reference sequence).